These 14 T cell receptor beta chains share one sample of origin, sequenced in a study of blood T cells in healthy people across ages. For the second PCR, which ran for about 7 to 11 cycles, a sample-barcoded 5' primer and a J-beta primer mix were used. One entry per CDR3 protein, called by TCRdb with MiXCR from the 5' RACE reads. The sample yields approximately 760,000 distinct CDR3 sequences, approximately 25% seen once. The data were also submitted as part of a second study, on T cells of mothers and their children.

The material sequenced was blood. The receptor source for this set is a boy between 10 and 17 years old in good health.

The rearrangement uses TRBV12-3 or TRBV12-4 and TRBJ1-5, with D hard to call. This CDR3 is 14 amino acids long. V was cut by 6 bases and J by 3 bases, with 12 bases left in between. This CDR3 is CASSPEGPNQPQHF. The CDR3 nucleotides read TGTGCCAGCAGCCCGGAGGGCCCCAATCAGCCCCAGCATTTT.

The chain recombines TRBV5-1 with TRBJ2-7, with D tentatively TRBD1 or TRBD2 (6 bases each). CDR3 length: 14 amino acids. Germline CDR1 reads SGHRS; CDR2 reads YFSETQ. Trimming pared 4 bases from V and 4 bases from J, leaving 15 bases between. The CDR3 region is CASSLEIGGYEQYF. The CDR3 bases are TGCGCCAGCAGCCTTGAAATAGGGGGGTACGAGCAGTACTTC.

This clonotype has more than one count but fewer than ten. V is TRBV5-1 and J is TRBJ2-7; 8 bases are a match to TRBD2. From germline, CDR1 is SGHRS and CDR2 YFSETQ. Trimming at V came to 4 bases and at J to 2 bases, leaving 5 bases not matched to a gene. The CDR3 has 14 amino acids. CDR3 bases: TGCGCCAGCAGCGGTAGCGGGATTACCTACGAGCAGTACTTC. This gives the protein CASSGSGITYEQYF.

The CDR3, as DNA: TGTGCCAGTAGTCTCCTTTTCTCTAGAGCCAAAAACATTCAGTACTTC. Translating gives CASSLLFSRAKNIQYF. The J gene is TRBJ2-4, the V gene TRBV19; D uncertain. Germline CDR1 is LNHDA and CDR2 is SQIVND (reference sequence). This CDR3 contains 16 residues. V was pared by 5 bases and J by 0 bases, with 14 bases between.

On this clonotype: A read error may produce the germline difference seen at one junction end. The V gene is TRBV6-1, the J gene TRBJ1-2, with TRBD1 matching over 8 bases. From germline, CDR1 is MNHNS and CDR2 SASEGT. The CDR3 spans 12 residues. The CDR3 is CASRGQGFGYTF. In DNA form, the CDR3 reads TGTGCCAGCAGAGGACAGGGATTTGGCTACACCTTT.

The rearrangement uses TRBV20-1 and TRBJ2-5; 8 positions agree with TRBD2. The end of the DNA fits TRBJ2-1 better, so the J call may be wrong. CDR3 length: 16 amino acids. CDR1 and CDR2 (germline): DFQATT, SNEGSKA (reference sequence). The CDR3 nucleotides are TGCAGTGCTAGACTACCTAGCGGGTGGAAGTCCAATGAGCAGTTCTTC. Translation gives CSARLPSGWKSNEQFF.

The rearrangement links TRBV27 to TRBJ2-7; D not certain. This CDR3 has 14 residues. V was trimmed by 0 bases and J by 0 bases, leaving 6 bases between them. Germline V gene data show CDR1 as MNHEY and CDR2 as SMNVEV (reference sequence). The CDR3 DNA is TGTGCCAGCAGTTTATCGTACACCTCCTACGAGCAGTACTTC. Its translation: CASSLSYTSYEQYF.

The V call is TRBV6-5, the J call TRBJ2-1; TRBD2 aligns across 10 bases. Germline CDR1 is MNHEY and CDR2 is SVGAGI. V was pared by 2 bases and J by 5 bases, with 6 bases of the junction left unmatched. The length of the CDR3 is 16 residues. DNA of the CDR3: TGTGCCAGCAGTTACACCCTAGCGGGGGCCAACAATGAGCAGTTCTTC. This gives the protein CASSYTLAGANNEQFF.

This clonotype was seen a handful of times. V usage is TRBV5-1 and J usage is TRBJ2-2; TRBD1 matches at 9 bases. Trimming took 1 base from V and 1 from J; bases not matched to a gene: 2. The V gene's germline CDR1 is SGHRS and CDR2 YFSETQ. The CDR3 is 16 amino acids. For the CDR3, the DNA is TGCGCCAGCAGCTTGCGGGGACAGGGGAACACCGGGGAGCTGTTTTTT. Translated, it gives CASSLRGQGNTGELFF.

This clonotype was observed a few times. The chain joins TRBV6-2 or TRBV6-3 to TRBJ2-5, with D hard to call. V was trimmed by 10 bases and J by 4 bases, leaving 16 bases between them. The CDR3 spans 13 residues. CDR1 and CDR2 (germline): MNHEY, SVGEGT. The CDR3 spells CATSPRRRETQYF. The CDR3 bases are TGTGCCACCTCACCCCGAAGACGAGAGACCCAGTACTTC.

The V gene is TRBV5-6, the J gene TRBJ2-5; 9 bases are a match to TRBD1. The CDR3 sequence is 16 residues long. The V gene end was trimmed by 0 bases and the J gene end by 5 bases; junction bases not matched to a gene: 8. Germline V gene lookup returns CDR1 SGHDT and CDR2 YYEEEE. CDR3 coding DNA: TGTGCCAGCAGCTTGGGGACAGGGGATTCGGGGGAGACCCAGTACTTC. Protein: CASSLGTGDSGETQYF.

The V call is TRBV29-1, the J call TRBJ2-5; 9 bases match TRBD2. CDR3 length: 16 amino acids. Germline loops: CDR1 SQVTM, CDR2 ANQGSEA. The CDR3 region has the DNA TGCAGTGCCGGCCCCGGGACTAGCCTTTTACAAGAGACCCAGTACTTC. Translating gives CSAGPGTSLLQETQYF.

The chain employs TRBV11-2 and TRBJ1-3; no definite D call. Looked up from germline, CDR1 is SGHAT and CDR2 is FQNNGV. The CDR3 has 18 residues. V was clipped by 1 base and J by 0 bases, with 16 bases between them. The CDR3 coding sequence is TGTGCCAGCAGCTTAGTGTCTCGGCAGCCGTACTCTGGAAACACCATATATTTT. This gives the protein CASSLVSRQPYSGNTIYF. The whole variable domain, filled in from reference TRBV11-2 and TRBJ1-3, reads EAGVAQSPRYKIIEKRQSVAFWCNPISGHATLYWYQQILGQGPKLLIQFQNNGVVDDSQLPKDRFSAERLKGVDSTLKIQPAKLEDSAVYLCASSLVSRQPYSGNTIYFGEGSWLTVV.

V gene TRBV6-5 combines with J gene TRBJ1-5; D unclear. Germline values: CDR1 MNHEY, CDR2 SVGAGI. The CDR3 covers 13 residues. Trimming left V 2 bases short and J 7 bases short, with 9 bases between. In DNA form, the CDR3 reads TGTGCCAGCAGTTACACCAAGTACCAGCCCCAGCATTTT. Translated, it gives CASSYTKYQPQHF.